This TCR beta chain was identified during a study of blood T cell dynamics during melanoma immunotherapy. Study-wide background: Metastatic melanoma patients received first-line pembrolizumab or nivolumab plus ipilimumab.

The study, taken as a whole, reports: The study could not tell melanoma-specific clones from general immune activation. Disease-control patients' PBMC repertoires became either more clonal or more diverse at W3.

Trimming left V 7 bases short and J 7 bases short, with 21 bases between. Germline-derived CDR1 and CDR2 are SNHLY and FYNNEI. The CDR3 runs to 15 residues. The time point is: week 3, after first cycle of checkpoint inhibitor. Patients with prior systemic cancer treatment, concomitant immunosuppressants, or other active malignancies were excluded. This clone was seen once. What it recognizes is unknown. The assay was immunoSEQ multiplex PCR, and TCRdb's table has in-frame clones only and misses some. The table shows more than 12,000 clones, with 80% to 95% occurring only once. The sequence was obtained from a human donor with melanoma. The sequences come from blood, collected from a patient treated with checkpoint blockade. J is TRBJ2-3 and V is TRBV2; D unclear. For the CDR3, the DNA is TGTGCCAGCACCCAAGAGCCTACTCGTTTGCATACGCAGTATTTT. Translated: CASTQEPTRLHTQYF.